Presented here are 16 T cell receptor beta chains from one specimen sequenced in a study of technical replicates of blood from a few donors (TCRdb year 2017). Receptor amplification or capture employed the immunoSEQ multiplex PCR assay. Not all clones reach the TCRdb copy of this immuneACCESS table, which keeps in-frame sequences only. Checked studies attribute under half of the gap to unresolved V genes and leave the rest unexplained. The sample has approximately 74,000 clones on record, roughly 98% of them singletons. The ten largest account for around 0.15% of the sample. Sequencing was carried out using T cells isolated from PBMCs. These receptors were obtained from a human donor in good health.

This chain uses TRBV29-1 with TRBJ2-5; possible D gene TRBD1, 6 bases. Trimming removed 0 bases from V and 3 bases from J, with 14 bases in between. CDR1 SQVTM and CDR2 ANQGSEA come from the germline V gene. The CDR3 is 15 residues long. The CDR3 region is CSVEEGTNPEETQYF. DNA of the CDR3: TGCAGCGTTGAAGAGGGGACAAACCCAGAAGAGACCCAGTACTTC.

V gene TRBV2 combines with J gene TRBJ1-1; no reliable D call. The CDR3 totals 15 residues. From germline, CDR1 is SNHLY and CDR2 FYNNEI. Trimming left V 1 base short and J 2 bases short, with 11 bases between. CDR3: CASSEDSRSNTEAFF. CDR3 coding DNA: TGTGCCAGCAGTGAAGATTCGAGGTCTAACACTGAAGCTTTCTTT.

This chain connects TRBV28 to TRBJ1-2; 9 bases are a match to TRBD1. CDR1 MDHEN and CDR2 SYDVKM come from the germline V gene. This CDR3 spans 14 amino acids. Trimming took 6 bases from V and 7 from J; bases not matched to a gene: 9. DNA of the CDR3: TGTGCCAGCAGCCTACAGGGGGCTTTCGGTGGCTACACCTTC. This gives the protein CASSLQGAFGGYTF.

CDR3 loop: CASSLAESRDYTEAFF. In nucleotides, the CDR3 is TGCGCCAGCAGCTTAGCCGAGTCCAGGGACTACACTGAAGCTTTCTTT. The chain carries TRBV5-1 and TRBJ1-1; D possibly corresponds to TRBD1 (5 bases). Germline V gene data show CDR1 as SGHRS and CDR2 as YFSETQ. Trimming took 2 bases from V and 3 from J, leaving 17 bases between them. The CDR3 sequence is 16 residues long.

The chain recombines TRBV5-1 with TRBJ1-1, with D maybe TRBD1 (6 bases). With 3 bases removed from V and 1 base from J, the gap between germline ends came to 10 bases. The CDR3 covers 14 residues. Germline lookup yields CDR1 SGHRS and CDR2 YFSETQ. The CDR3 bases are TGCGCCAGCAGCTCGGACAGACAGAACACTGAAGCTTTCTTT. Residues: CASSSDRQNTEAFF.

V and J are TRBV15 and TRBJ2-5; D gene unclear. There are 12 residues in the CDR3. With 7 bases removed from V and 1 base from J, the gap between germline ends came to 7 bases. The germline gives CDR1 LNHNV, CDR2 YYDKDF (reference sequence). The CDR3 sequence is CATTNSQETQYF. CDR3 nucleotide sequence: TGTGCCACCACCAACAGCCAAGAGACCCAGTACTTC.

V usage is TRBV6-5 and J usage is TRBJ1-6, with D maybe TRBD1 (6 bases). V lost 7 bases, J lost 9 bases, and 16 bases lay in between. In germline, CDR1 is MNHEY, CDR2 SVGAGI. This CDR3 contains 14 residues. The DNA of the CDR3 is TGTGCCAGCACCCCCGGGACATCCTCTTCACCCCTCCACTTT. Translation: CASTPGTSSSPLHF.

The rearrangement links TRBV6-1 to TRBJ1-2; the D gene is possibly TRBD1 (5 bases). The germline CDR1 and CDR2 sequences are MNHNS and SASEGT. V was shortened by 3 bases and J by 4 bases, with 18 bases between the two germline ends. This CDR3 comprises 16 residues. This CDR3 is CASSDSERAGSYGYTF. For the CDR3, the DNA is TGTGCCAGCAGTGACAGTGAAAGGGCAGGGTCCTATGGCTACACCTTC.

The chain links TRBV2 to TRBJ2-2; TRBD2 matches at 7 bases. The CDR3 contains 14 residues. CDR1 and CDR2 (germline): SNHLY, FYNNEI. Germline trimming cut 7 bases from V and 0 bases from J; bases unmatched to any gene: 2. In DNA, the CDR3 is TGTGCCAGCACGAGCGGGGCGAACACCGGGGAGCTGTTTTTT. Protein: CASTSGANTGELFF. Full variable domain (remainder filled in from reference TRBV2 and TRBJ2-2): EPEVTQTPSHQVTQMGQEVILRCVPISNHLYFYWYRQILGQKVEFLVSFYNNEISEKSEIFDDQFSVERPDGSNFTLKIRSTKLEDSAMYFCASTSGANTGELFFGEGSRLTVL.

The J gene is TRBJ2-3, the V gene TRBV7-9; D remains ambiguous. This CDR3 region has 14 residues. The germline CDR1 and CDR2 sequences are SEHNR and FQNEAQ (reference sequence). The V end lost 4 bases, the J end lost 8 bases, and 16 bases lay between the germline ends. In DNA form, the CDR3 reads TGTGCCAGCAGCTCGCCCGACAACAGTTCTACGCAGTATTTT. This translates into CASSSPDNSSTQYF.

This chain connects TRBV28 to TRBJ1-5; D gene ambiguous. The length of the CDR3 is 16 residues. V dropped 3 bases and J dropped 3 bases, with 15 bases sitting between them. Germline lookup yields CDR1 MDHEN and CDR2 SYDVKM. Here the CDR3 DNA reads TGTGCCAGCAGTTTGACTAAAGGGATCCTCAATCAGCCCCAGCATTTT. As protein: CASSLTKGILNQPQHF.

The chain couples TRBV5-1 to TRBJ2-3; 7 nucleotides align to TRBD1. The V segment lost 3 bases and the J segment 5 bases; nucleotides outside the gene matches: 3. Germline lookup yields CDR1 SGHRS and CDR2 YFSETQ. The CDR3 is made up of 13 amino acids. For the CDR3, the DNA is TGCGCCAGCAGCTCCACAGGGGTAGATACGCAGTATTTT. Its protein product is CASSSTGVDTQYF.

The gene calls are TRBV7-9 and TRBJ1-1; D gene unclear. Germline CDR1 reads SEHNR; CDR2 reads FQNEAQ (reference sequence). CDR3 length equals 13 residues. Trimming pared 1 base from V and 4 bases from J, leaving 7 bases between. The CDR3 region has the DNA TGTGCCAGCAGCTTAGTTTTCGGCACTGAAGCTTTCTTT. Amino acid sequence: CASSLVFGTEAFF.

The DNA of the CDR3 is TGCGCCAGCAGCCCCCTATTTAATTCACCCCTCCACTTT. Translated: CASSPLFNSPLHF. V is TRBV4-1 and J is TRBJ1-6; D uncertain. The V end lost 4 bases, the J end lost 6 bases, and 7 bases lay between the germline ends. Germline CDR1 is MGHRA and CDR2 is YSYEKL. The CDR3 covers 13 residues.

J is TRBJ2-1 and V is TRBV11-3, with 9 bases lining up with TRBD2. The germline gives CDR1 SGHNT, CDR2 YENEEA. V dropped 5 bases and J dropped 2; count of bases not matched to a gene: 13. The CDR3 is made up of 18 amino acids. DNA for the CDR3: TGTGCCAGCAGCAACCCCAGGGGCGGGGGGGCCCCCTACAATGAGCAGTTCTTC. It translates to CASSNPRGGGAPYNEQFF.

In its sample, this clone was seen once. The chain links TRBV6-5 to TRBJ1-2; TRBD1 aligns across 7 bases. Germline loops: CDR1 MNHEY, CDR2 SVGAGI. CDR3 size: 14 residues. The V gene end was trimmed by 2 bases and the J gene end by 4 bases; junction bases not matched to a gene: 4. CDR3 sequence reads: CASSYRQGGYGYTF. The CDR3 DNA reads TGTGCCAGCAGTTACCGGCAGGGGGGCTATGGCTACACCTTC.